Listed below are T cell receptor beta chains from one sample, sequenced in a study of PD-L1 blockade in urothelial cancer. Libraries were prepared by immunoSEQ multiplex PCR; TCRdb keeps only in-frame clonotypes and omits some of them. The table shows some 71,000 clones, with 85% occurring only once. The source was PBMCs, collected around atezolizumab (anti-PD-L1) treatment. The receptors come from a man aged 40-49 years with urothelial cancer. The CDR3 runs from the conserved cysteine through the conserved F or W. Clone size is given for some rows only: seen once, a few or many times, or a class if the clone is expanded.

V: TRBV6-6
J: TRBJ1-2
size: once
CDR3: CARVTSFGLFCNGYTF

V: TRBV28
J: TRBJ1-5
size: NA
CDR3: CASSRTGQPNQPQHF

V: TRBV9
J: TRBJ2-5
size: NA
CDR3: CASSVGGRQETQYF

V: TRBV11-1
J: TRBJ1-1
size: NA
CDR3: CASSLRVGQGVRSTEAFF

V: TRBV4-1
J: TRBJ2-7
size: NA
CDR3: CASSQDLRAYEQYF

V: TRBV2
J: TRBJ1-2
size: NA
CDR3: CATKLDGYTF

V: TRBV5-4
J: TRBJ1-2
size: NA
CDR3: CASSSRTGNYGYTF

V: TRBV28
J: TRBJ2-4
size: NA
CDR3: CASLVTGADIQYF

V: TRBV5-6
J: TRBJ2-4
size: NA
CDR3: CASGGTGKGIQYF

V: TRBV5-6
J: TRBJ2-3
size: few
CDR3: CASSFQGRGRLSTDTQYF

V: TRBV29-1
J: TRBJ2-1
size: few
CDR3: CSVGRWDRSFHEQFF

V: TRBV2
J: TRBJ2-6
size: few
CDR3: CASSEALRAGGPPGANVLTF

V: TRBV6-5
J: TRBJ2-7
size: NA
CDR3: CASSYGRGPPHYEQYF

V: TRBV6-1
J: TRBJ1-1
size: NA
CDR3: CASGRDPTEAFF

V: TRBV7-2
J: TRBJ1-5
size: NA
CDR3: CASSPWGVGNQPQHF

V: TRBV6-5
J: TRBJ1-1
size: NA
CDR3: CASRRYNTEAFF

V: TRBV5-4
J: TRBJ2-3
size: NA
CDR3: CASSLRTTFTDTQYF

V: TRBV5-4
J: TRBJ2-7
size: NA
CDR3: CASSLRTGAQYF

V: TRBV28
J: TRBJ1-4
size: NA
CDR3: CASTRQGFSNEKLFF

V: TRBV5-1
J: TRBJ2-7
size: NA
CDR3: CASSFGGSSYEQYF